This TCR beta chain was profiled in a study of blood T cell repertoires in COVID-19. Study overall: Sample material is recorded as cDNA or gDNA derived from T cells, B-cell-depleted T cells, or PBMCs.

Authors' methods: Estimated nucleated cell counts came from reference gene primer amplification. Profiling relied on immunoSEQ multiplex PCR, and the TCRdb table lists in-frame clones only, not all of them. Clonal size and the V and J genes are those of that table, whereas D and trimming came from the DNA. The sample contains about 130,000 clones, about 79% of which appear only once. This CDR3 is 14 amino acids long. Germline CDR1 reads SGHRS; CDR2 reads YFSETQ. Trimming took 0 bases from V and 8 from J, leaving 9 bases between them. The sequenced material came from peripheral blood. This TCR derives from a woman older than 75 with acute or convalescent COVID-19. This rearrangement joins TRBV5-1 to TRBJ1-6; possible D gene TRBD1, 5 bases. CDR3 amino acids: CASSLVTGDSPLHF. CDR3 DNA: TGCGCCAGCAGCTTGGTAACAGGAGATTCACCCCTCCACTTT.